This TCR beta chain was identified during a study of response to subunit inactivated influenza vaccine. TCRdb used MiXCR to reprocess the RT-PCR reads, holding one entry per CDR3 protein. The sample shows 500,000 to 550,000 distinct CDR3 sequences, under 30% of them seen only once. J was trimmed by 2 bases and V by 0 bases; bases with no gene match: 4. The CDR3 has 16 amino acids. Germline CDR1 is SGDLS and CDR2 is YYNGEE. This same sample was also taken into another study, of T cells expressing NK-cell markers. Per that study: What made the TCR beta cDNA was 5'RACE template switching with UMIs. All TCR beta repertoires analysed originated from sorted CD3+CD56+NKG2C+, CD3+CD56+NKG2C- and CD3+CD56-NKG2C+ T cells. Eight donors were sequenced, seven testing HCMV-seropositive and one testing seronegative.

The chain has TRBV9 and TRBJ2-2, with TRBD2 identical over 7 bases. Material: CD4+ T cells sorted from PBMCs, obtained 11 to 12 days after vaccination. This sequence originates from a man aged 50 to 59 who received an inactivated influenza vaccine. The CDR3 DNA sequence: TGTGCCAGCAGCGTAGGTCTAGCGGATAACACCGGGGAGCTGTTTTTT. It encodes CASSVGLADNTGELFF.